This T cell receptor (beta chain) originates from a study of response to subunit inactivated influenza vaccine. TCRdb used MiXCR to reprocess the RT-PCR reads, holding one entry per CDR3 protein. The sample records about 800,000 distinct CDR3 sequences, about 20% being singletons. The study's findings and limits: Each seasonal influenza vaccination recruits few new T cells, the authors suggested.

This clonotype was found a few times. Its antigen is not identified. The CDR3 contains 15 residues. V was shortened by 5 bases and J by 0 bases, with 11 bases between the two germline ends. The specimen was PBMCs from blood, collected roughly 5 days after vaccination. This chain joins TRBV12-3 or TRBV12-4 and TRBJ1-3, with D possibly matching TRBD1 (5 bases). The sequence was collected from a man aged 50 or older who received an inactivated influenza vaccine. The CDR3 nucleotides read TGTGCCAGCAGTGGGACTTGGTTCTCTGGAAACACCATATATTTT. Its protein is CASSGTWFSGNTIYF.